This T cell receptor beta chain was captured by sequencing in a study of OX40 agonist ivuxolimab in advanced cancers. Study-level information: It was ivuxolimab, an agonistic anti-OX40 (CD134) antibody, that patients were treated with. Age averaged around 60 years (range roughly 23 to 79), and roughly 80% were male.

The repertoire was sequenced with immunoSEQ multiplex PCR; TCRdb's copy has only in-frame clones and lacks some. The data hold about 100,000 clones, with approximately 90% observed a single time. In this sample, this clone turned up once. Germline CDR1 KGHSH, CDR2 LQKENI. This CDR3 comprises 16 residues. The V gene end was trimmed by 6 bases and the J gene end by 8 bases; junction bases not matched to a gene: 9. Sequences were derived from CD4+ or CD8+ T cells sorted from blood, sampled in a trial of the OX40 agonist ivuxolimab. The clonotype originates from an adult with an advanced solid tumor such as melanoma, head and neck, liver or kidney cancer. V gene TRBV18 combines with J gene TRBJ2-1, with 14 bases identical to TRBD2. The CDR3: CASSLKRLAGGDEQFF. Written as DNA, the CDR3 is TGTGCCAGCTCGCTTAAAAGACTAGCGGGAGGGGATGAGCAGTTCTTC.